This T cell receptor beta chain was recorded in a study of shared clonotypes between healthy human individuals. Points from the study as a whole: Across subsets, estimated richness was generally greater for naive than for memory populations.

Healthy HIV-negative adults with no recent acute infections or vaccinations were recruited as donors. The split of CD4+ cells yielded CD45RA+ naive and CD45RA-negative memory subsets. Data came from immunoSEQ multiplex PCR; TCRdb stores just in-frame clones and leaves some out. The sample contains approximately 1.5 million clones, 98% to 99% of which appear only once. J lost 5 bases, V lost 5 bases, and 11 bases had no gene match. This CDR3 has 15 amino acids. CDR1 MNHNS and CDR2 SASEGT come from the germline V gene. About this clone itself: Its antigen is currently unknown.

The sample comprised naive CD4+ T cells sorted from blood. Subset specified: CD45RA+ positively selected. The chain uses TRBV6-1 and TRBJ2-5; 7 bases map to TRBD2. The receptor's source is a man aged 30-40 years in good health. The CDR3 DNA follows: TGTGCCAGCAGTCCGGGCCTGGGGGGGAAGGAGACCCAGTACTTC. Translating gives CASSPGLGGKETQYF.